What follows are 12 T cell receptor beta chains derived from one specimen sequenced in a study of cytomegalovirus exposure and HLA in healthy donors. This table comes from immunoSEQ multiplex PCR, and its TCRdb copy is limited to in-frame clones, with some not included. The sample lists 75,000 to 90,000 clones, 96% seen once, with over 1.5% in the top ten. Material for sequencing was PBMCs. Receptors were obtained from a man between 18 and 29 years old in good health and CMV-seropositive.

The chain links TRBV28 to TRBJ2-1; 11 bases agree with TRBD2. The CDR3 covers 16 residues. Trimming took 4 bases from V and 4 from J; bases not matched to a gene: 6. Looked up from germline, CDR1 is MDHEN and CDR2 is SYDVKM. Written as DNA, the CDR3 is TGTGCCAGCAGTTCTCCTAGCGGGAGGTCGTACAATGAGCAGTTCTTC. Translation gives CASSSPSGRSYNEQFF.

The chain has TRBV9 and TRBJ2-4, with unresolved D. Germline CDR1 and CDR2: SGDLS and YYNGEE. V was cut by 2 bases and J by 1 base, with 7 bases left in between. This CDR3 is 14 amino acids long. In DNA form, the CDR3 reads TGTGCCAGCAGCGTTGGCCATGCCAAAAACATTCAGTACTTC. This sequence encodes CASSVGHAKNIQYF.

J is TRBJ1-1 and V is TRBV4-1, with 9 bases matching TRBD1. CDR1 is MGHRA and CDR2 is YSYEKL in the germline V gene. The V gene end was trimmed by 3 bases and the J gene end by 3 bases; junction bases not matched to a gene: 2. CDR3 length: 14 residues. CDR3 in DNA: TGCGCCAGCAGCCAGACAGGGGGGGACACTGAAGCTTTCTTT. Translated, it gives CASSQTGGDTEAFF.

This chain uses TRBV6-5 with TRBJ1-1; no clear D. The CDR3 is made up of 14 amino acids. The germline V and J ends were trimmed by 8 bases and 6 bases, with 19 bases remaining between them. Germline CDR1 MNHEY, CDR2 SVGAGI. For the CDR3, the DNA is TGTGCCAGCTCCAAACATGGGTCAAGCGCTGAAGCTTTCTTT. Amino acid sequence: CASSKHGSSAEAFF.

The chain uses TRBV7-9 and TRBJ2-7; D is perhaps TRBD1 (6 bases). Germline loops: CDR1 SEHNR, CDR2 FQNEAQ (reference sequence). Trimming took off 6 bases at V and 4 bases at J, with 13 bases between the two ends. The CDR3 loop spans 13 amino acids. The CDR3 reads CASRPDSVYEQYF. The CDR3 DNA sequence: TGTGCCAGCAGACCGGACAGTGTATACGAGCAGTACTTC.

The V gene is TRBV20-1, the J gene TRBJ2-1, with a tentative D call TRBD2 (5 bases). The V gene's germline CDR1 is DFQATT and CDR2 SNEGSKA (reference sequence). Trimming shortened V by 3 bases and J by 10 bases, and 10 bases separated the two germline ends. This CDR3 spans 11 amino acids. CDR3 DNA: TGCAGTGCTAGTCGTTGGGAGGAGCAGTTCTTC. This codes for CSASRWEEQFF.

The chain uses TRBV4-1 and TRBJ2-7; D possibly corresponds to TRBD2 (6 bases). The CDR3 is made up of 15 amino acids. Germline V gene sequence: CDR1 MGHRA, CDR2 YSYEKL. The V end was cut by 3 bases, the J end by 5 bases, with 17 bases between. The CDR3 here is CASSQGGIRTHEQYF. The CDR3 DNA reads as TGCGCCAGCAGCCAGGGAGGAATTAGGACACACGAGCAGTACTTC.

This clone showed up just a few times. The CDR3 DNA sequence: TGCGCCAGCAGCTTTAACCCTCGCGGGGTAGACACTGAAGCTTTCTTT. Its protein product is CASSFNPRGVDTEAFF. The chain recombines TRBV5-1 with TRBJ1-1; D not certain. This CDR3 region has 16 residues. The germline V and J ends were trimmed by 2 bases and 3 bases, with 17 bases remaining between them. CDR1 is SGHRS and CDR2 is YFSETQ in the germline V gene.

The V and J genes are TRBV5-1 and TRBJ2-1, with 8 bases identical to TRBD2. The CDR3 consists of 15 residues. Unmatched junction bases numbered 6, after V lost 0 bases and J lost 7 bases. Germline lookup yields CDR1 SGHRS and CDR2 YFSETQ. The CDR3 loop reads CASSLGSSSGNEQFF. The CDR3 coding sequence is TGCGCCAGCAGCTTGGGCTCATCTAGCGGGAATGAGCAGTTCTTC.

This rearrangement joins TRBV29-1 to TRBJ2-7; D is possibly TRBD1 (6 bases). Trimming took 6 bases from V and 6 from J, leaving 21 bases between them. The CDR3 is made up of 14 amino acids. CDR1 and CDR2 (germline): SQVTM, ANQGSEA. This CDR3 is CSVVGTSTNSEQYF. Written as DNA, the CDR3 is TGCAGCGTCGTAGGGACATCTACCAATTCCGAGCAGTACTTC.

The genes are TRBV10-3 and TRBJ2-1, with a tentative D call TRBD2 (5 bases). CDR3 size: 14 residues. The germline V gene encodes CDR1 ENHRY and CDR2 SYGVKD. V lost 2 bases and J lost 6, with 11 bases in between. The CDR3 loop reads CAISERLAGNEQFF. The CDR3 DNA sequence: TGTGCCATCAGTGAGCGGCTAGCAGGCAATGAGCAGTTCTTC.

The rearrangement uses TRBV27 and TRBJ1-1, with D perhaps TRBD1 (5 bases). The CDR3 totals 14 residues. CDR1 is MNHEY and CDR2 is SMNVEV in the germline V gene (reference sequence). Trimming cost V 5 bases and J 0 bases, with 10 bases left between them. The CDR3 region is CASSRAGVNTEAFF. For the CDR3, the DNA is TGTGCCAGCAGTCGGGCGGGGGTGAACACTGAAGCTTTCTTT.